The 20 T cell receptor beta chains listed next were all sequenced from one sample in a study of T cells in Graves' hyperthyroidism and ophthalmopathy. The source material, RNA transcripts, was used to amplify TCR beta CDR3 regions. In the first-round RT-PCR of the TCR CDR3, the HTBI primer set was used. Each CDR3 protein is one row after TCRdb ran MiXCR on the multiplex PCR reads. The profile shows around 200,000 distinct CDR3 sequences, 15% to 20% of them singletons. Specimen: blood. These receptors all come from a woman aged 50 to 60 with Graves' hyperthyroidism.

This clonotype appeared many times. The chain has TRBV18 and TRBJ1-1; D is unresolved. V lost 2 bases and J lost 1, with 8 bases in between. The CDR3 length is 14 residues. Germline values: CDR1 KGHSH, CDR2 LQKENI. For the CDR3, the DNA is TGTGCCAGCTCACCAAAAATAGGGAACACTGAAGCTTTCTTT. Its translation: CASSPKIGNTEAFF.

The chain employs TRBV7-6 and TRBJ2-5; D is unclear. V was trimmed by 2 bases and J by 5 bases, leaving 6 bases between them. The V gene's germline CDR1 is SGHVS and CDR2 FNYEAQ. The CDR3 covers 12 residues. CDR3 in DNA: TGTGCCAGCAGCTTACTTATGGAGACCCAGTACTTC. Its translation: CASSLLMETQYF.

The sample holds many counts of this clonotype. This chain joins TRBV19 and TRBJ2-7; D is perhaps TRBD1 or TRBD2 (5 bases each). V dropped 2 bases and J dropped 3 bases, with 14 bases sitting between them. The CDR3 spans 15 residues. Per the germline V gene, CDR1 is LNHDA and CDR2 is SQIVND (reference sequence). CDR3 coding DNA: TGTGCCAGTAGTATAAGATGGGACGACAGCTACGAGCAGTACTTC. Translated, it gives CASSIRWDDSYEQYF.

The table lists this clonotype with many counts. The chain employs TRBV6-2 or TRBV6-3 and TRBJ1-1; D gene uncertain. The germline gives CDR1 MNHEY, CDR2 SVGEGT. V was cut by 6 bases and J by 4 bases, with 18 bases left in between. The CDR3 runs 15 residues. The CDR3: CASRREGLFGTEAFF. The CDR3 DNA reads TGTGCCAGCAGGCGGGAGGGTCTGTTTGGCACTGAAGCTTTCTTT.

This clonotype was observed at least ten times. V usage is TRBV27 and J usage is TRBJ2-1, with D tentatively TRBD2 (5 bases). Germline values: CDR1 MNHEY, CDR2 SMNVEV (reference sequence). V lost 0 bases, J lost 10 bases, and 13 bases lay in between. There are 14 residues in the CDR3. In DNA, the CDR3 is TGTGCCAGCAGTTTATCGACGGTTCCGGGGGAGCAGTTCTTC. Protein: CASSLSTVPGEQFF.

This clonotype showed up many times. The chain links TRBV6-1 to TRBJ2-3, with 8 bases identical to TRBD2. The junction had 0 bases not matched to a gene; V was cut back by 0 bases and J by 1 base. Germline V gene sequence: CDR1 MNHNS, CDR2 SASEGT. This CDR3 is 15 amino acids long. The CDR3: CASSEARGGTDTQYF. The CDR3 DNA reads as TGTGCCAGCAGTGAAGCGCGGGGGGGCACAGATACGCAGTATTTT.

This clonotype was detected many times. The chain links TRBV3-1 to TRBJ2-2; D uncertain. The CDR3 is made up of 12 amino acids. Looked up from germline, CDR1 is LGHDT and CDR2 is YNNKEL (reference sequence). V lost 5 bases and J lost 6, with 7 bases in between. The CDR3 DNA reads as TGTGCCAGCAGCAGGGTGCCCGGGGAGCTGTTTTTT. It yields the protein CASSRVPGELFF.

This clonotype was detected only a few times. The chain uses TRBV13 and TRBJ1-2; perhaps TRBD1 as D (6 bases). The CDR3 loop spans 14 amino acids. Germline CDR1 is PRHDT and CDR2 is FYEKMQ (reference sequence). V lost 2 bases, J lost 10 bases, and 17 bases lay in between. The CDR3 nucleotides are TGTGCCAGCAGCTTATGGGGGGCCGGTAGAGACTACACCTTC. Residues: CASSLWGAGRDYTF.

The sample holds many counts of this clonotype. V gene TRBV19 combines with J gene TRBJ2-1, with 10 nucleotides matching TRBD2. V shed 5 bases, J shed 0 bases, and the junction held 16 bases outside the gene matches. Germline-derived CDR1 and CDR2 are LNHDA and SQIVND (reference sequence). The CDR3 spans 20 residues. The CDR3 DNA reads TGTGCCAGTAGTCCGAGACTAAGCGGGGGGGCTAGAAGCTCCTACAATGAGCAGTTCTTC. As protein: CASSPRLSGGARSSYNEQFF.

The table lists this clonotype with many counts. The chain is built from TRBV7-9 and TRBJ2-7; 7 bases line up with TRBD1. CDR1 is SEHNR and CDR2 is FQNEAQ in the germline V gene (reference sequence). The CDR3 totals 14 residues. The junction had 4 bases not matched to a gene; V was cut back by 3 bases and J by 2 bases. The CDR3: CASSFATGPYEQYF. DNA for the CDR3: TGTGCCAGCAGCTTCGCGACAGGGCCCTACGAGCAGTACTTC.

This clonotype has at least ten counts. The chain's CDR3 is CASSQDYEQYF. The CDR3 nucleotides are TGTGCCAGCAGCCAAGACTACGAGCAGTACTTC. The V and J genes are TRBV3-1 and TRBJ2-7; D unclear. CDR1 is LGHDT and CDR2 is YNNKEL in the germline V gene (reference sequence). V shed 0 bases and J shed 3 bases, with 0 bases lying between them. The CDR3 is 11 amino acids.

This clonotype has ten or more counts. This sequence joins TRBV20-1 and TRBJ1-1; 8 nucleotides match TRBD1. The CDR3 extends over 13 amino acids. The trim removed 5 bases at V and 0 bases at J, leaving 2 bases unmatched. Per germline, CDR1 DFQATT and CDR2 SNEGSKA (reference sequence). The CDR3 protein is CSAGDRLNTEAFF. As DNA, the CDR3 is TGCAGTGCTGGGGACAGGCTGAACACTGAAGCTTTCTTT.

The CDR3 nucleotides are TGCAGTGCCTGGGACAGAGACTATGGCTACACCTTC. Amino acid sequence: CSAWDRDYGYTF. The chain employs TRBV20-1 and TRBJ1-2, with 7 nucleotides matching TRBD1. Per germline, CDR1 DFQATT and CDR2 SNEGSKA (reference sequence). Germline trimming cut 6 bases from V and 3 bases from J; bases unmatched to any gene: 4. The CDR3 sequence is 12 residues long.

The sample holds many counts of this clonotype. This chain joins TRBV5-5 and TRBJ1-1, with D possibly TRBD1 on 6 matching bases. This CDR3 contains 16 residues. CDR1 is SGHKS and CDR2 is YYEKEE in the germline V gene (reference sequence). V was pared by 3 bases and J by 1 base, with 16 bases between. CDR3 in amino acids: CASSSRKTTGNTEAFF. The CDR3 DNA reads TGTGCCAGCAGCTCAAGAAAAACGACAGGGAACACTGAAGCTTTCTTT.

This clonotype was counted at least ten times. V is TRBV27 and J is TRBJ1-5; 9 bases are a match to TRBD1. CDR3 length: 14 residues. The germline V gene has CDR1 MNHEY and CDR2 SMNVEV (reference sequence). The V segment lost 5 bases and the J segment 5 bases; nucleotides outside the gene matches: 4. CDR3 DNA: TGTGCCAGCAGTAAACAGGGGGCTGATCAGCCCCAGCATTTT. This gives the protein CASSKQGADQPQHF.

This chain uses TRBV15 with TRBJ1-1; D gene unclear. The CDR3 has 14 residues. Germline values: CDR1 LNHNV, CDR2 YYDKDF (reference sequence). V lost 0 bases and J 1 base, leaving 6 bases between the germline ends. The CDR3 is CATSRDSKNTEAFF. The DNA of the CDR3 is TGTGCCACCAGCAGAGATTCTAAGAACACTGAAGCTTTCTTT.

The chain uses TRBV10-3 and TRBJ1-2, with a tentative D call TRBD1 (5 bases). Germline V gives CDR1 ENHRY, CDR2 SYGVKD. V was shortened by 2 bases and J by 1 base, with 20 bases between the two germline ends. The CDR3 is 18 amino acids. The chain's CDR3 is CAISEPDGARVFNYGYTF. CDR3 nucleotides: TGTGCCATCAGTGAGCCGGACGGGGCCCGAGTTTTTAACTATGGCTACACCTTC.

This clonotype was observed a handful of times. This chain uses TRBV2 with TRBJ2-4; perhaps TRBD1 as D (6 bases). V lost 2 bases and J 7 bases, leaving 15 bases between the germline ends. CDR3 length: 15 residues. Germline V lookup: CDR1 SNHLY, CDR2 FYNNEI. CDR3 coding DNA: TGTGCCAGCAGTGAATGGCAGGGGACGGGGAACATTCAGTACTTC. Protein sequence: CASSEWQGTGNIQYF. Full variable domain (outside the CDR3, taken from reference TRBV2 and TRBJ2-4): EPEVTQTPSHQVTQMGQEVILRCVPISNHLYFYWYRQILGQKVEFLVSFYNNEISEKSEIFDDQFSVERPDGSNFTLKIRSTKLEDSAMYFCASSEWQGTGNIQYFGAGTRLSVL.

This clonotype has a count of ten or more. The DNA for the CDR3 is TGTGCCAGCACCCGGGGGGGCCCGACAGATACGCAGTATTTT. Residues: CASTRGGPTDTQYF. This chain connects TRBV25-1 to TRBJ2-3; TRBD2 matches 8 bases. With 7 bases clipped from V and 3 bases from J, the junction kept 6 bases outside the gene matches. The CDR3 spans 14 residues. CDR1 is MGHDK and CDR2 is SYGVNS in the germline V gene.

The chain uses TRBV3-1 and TRBJ2-3; TRBD2 agrees at 7 bases. With 1 base clipped from V and 3 bases from J, the junction kept 4 bases outside the gene matches. Germline CDR1 LGHDT, CDR2 YNNKEL (reference sequence). The CDR3 is 15 residues long. CDR3 sequence (DNA): TGTGCCAGCAGCCAAGTGGGGGGGAGGACAGATACGCAGTATTTT. Translation: CASSQVGGRTDTQYF.